Shown below are 13 T cell receptor beta chains from a single sample sequenced in a study of blood T cells in healthy people across ages. Next came a second PCR, run for roughly 6 to 11 cycles, which used a sample-barcoded 5' primer along with a J-beta primer mix. One entry per CDR3 protein, called by TCRdb with MiXCR from the 5' RACE reads. This table holds 600,000 or so distinct CDR3 sequences, roughly 20% found once. The sample taken for sequencing was blood. The receptors come from a man in his 70s in good health.

In its sample, this clonotype was seen once. The rearrangement joins TRBV20-1 to TRBJ2-7; TRBD1 might be the D (6 bases). V lost 5 bases to trimming and J lost 7 bases, with 18 bases between them. CDR1 is DFQATT and CDR2 is SNEGSKA in the germline V gene (reference sequence). This CDR3 comprises 13 residues. The CDR3 DNA reads TGCAGTGCTTTAATGCCAGCGACAGGAGAGCAGTACTTC. This sequence encodes CSALMPATGEQYF.

The chain carries TRBV7-2 and TRBJ2-5; 10 bases fit TRBD1. The J call could be wrong; TRBJ2-7 is a better fit for the DNA end. The CDR3 loop spans 15 amino acids. Germline lookup yields CDR1 SGHTA and CDR2 FQGNSA. The CDR3 region is CASSLGGTGVYEQYF. CDR3 coding DNA: TGTGCCAGCAGCTTAGGGGGGACAGGGGTCTACGAGCAGTACTTC.

V is TRBV12-3 or TRBV12-4 and J is TRBJ2-5, with D possibly TRBD2 on 6 matching bases. The J call could be wrong; TRBJ2-1 is a better fit for the DNA end. The CDR3 has 13 residues. CDR3 amino acids: CASTPDYYNEQFF. The CDR3 DNA is TGTGCCAGCACCCCGGACTACTACAATGAGCAGTTCTTC.

This chain's CDR3 is CASSPELRNDIQYF. The CDR3, as DNA: TGTGCCAGCTCACCGGAGCTCAGGAACGACATTCAGTACTTC. The genes are TRBV18 and TRBJ2-4; no reliable D call. Deletions cut 3 bases from V and 8 bases from J, with 14 bases between. The germline V gene encodes CDR1 KGHSH and CDR2 LQKENI. CDR3 length equals 14 residues.

The chain couples TRBV3-1 to TRBJ1-1; 7 bases are a match to TRBD1. Looked up from germline, CDR1 is LGHDT and CDR2 is YNNKEL (reference sequence). V lost 4 bases and J lost 8; bases outside the gene matches: 4. The length of the CDR3 is 12 residues. DNA of the CDR3: TGTGCCAGCAGCCCCGGGACAGAGGAAGCTTTCTTT. Protein: CASSPGTEEAFF.

In this sample, this clonotype turned up many times. The genes are TRBV29-1 and TRBJ2-1; 7 bases agree with TRBD2. Trimming at V came to 1 base and at J to 2 bases, leaving 8 bases not matched to a gene. The CDR3 covers 16 residues. Germline CDR1 is SQVTM and CDR2 is ANQGSEA. This CDR3 reads CSVEGLGEGPYNEQFF. CDR3 nucleotide sequence: TGCAGCGTTGAAGGATTGGGGGAGGGCCCCTACAATGAGCAGTTCTTC.

In this sample, this clonotype turned up a few times. This chain joins TRBV10-2 and TRBJ2-3; 12 bases agree with TRBD2. With V trimmed by 2 bases and J by 10 bases, 13 bases remained unmatched. Germline-derived CDR1 and CDR2 are WSHSY and SAAADI. The CDR3 sequence is 17 residues long. CDR3 in DNA: TGCGCCAGCAGTGAGAACCCTGGGACTAGCGGGCCTCCGGCGCAGTATTTT. It translates to CASSENPGTSGPPAQYF.

The table lists this clonotype with a count of one. The rearrangement links TRBV7-9 to TRBJ1-2; D may be TRBD1 (6 bases). The germline gives CDR1 SEHNR, CDR2 FQNEAQ (reference sequence). This CDR3 is 15 amino acids long. V was pared by 5 bases and J by 3 bases, with 16 bases between. The CDR3 region has the DNA TGTGCCAGCAGCATACAGGGAAGTGGCGACTATGGCTACACCTTC. Translating gives CASSIQGSGDYGYTF.

This clonotype was observed a single time. The rearrangement joins TRBV24-1 to TRBJ2-5, with TRBD1 as a possible D gene (5 bases). The germline V gene has CDR1 KGHDR and CDR2 SFDVKD. The CDR3 runs 12 residues. Trimming removed 4 bases from V and 8 bases from J, with 10 bases in between. This CDR3 reads CATSDPGNTQYF. In DNA form, the CDR3 reads TGTGCCACCAGTGACCCAGGGAATACCCAGTACTTC.

Here the CDR3 reads CASSQGQTINTDTQYF. The CDR3 DNA sequence: TGTGCCAGCAGCCAAGGACAGACAATTAACACAGATACGCAGTATTTT. The chain is built from TRBV4-2 and TRBJ2-3; TRBD1 might be the D (5 bases). The ends were cut back, 1 base at V and 2 bases at J, with 13 bases in the middle. This CDR3 has 16 residues. CDR1 is LGHNA, CDR2 YNFKEQ, per germline.

The table lists this clonotype with a few counts. V is TRBV3-1 and J is TRBJ2-7; 10 bases are shared with TRBD1. The CDR3 runs to 15 residues. The J segment lost 3 bases and the V segment lost 7 bases, leaving 9 bases of the junction unmatched. Germline-derived CDR1 and CDR2 are LGHDT and YNNKEL (reference sequence). The CDR3 loop is CASTPEDRGFYEQYF. The CDR3 coding sequence is TGTGCCAGCACCCCCGAGGACAGGGGGTTCTACGAGCAGTACTTC.

The CDR3 protein is CASRGIRAGATYEQYF. The CDR3 DNA is TGTGCCAGCAGGGGAATTCGGGCAGGAGCAACCTACGAGCAGTACTTC. This chain joins TRBV6-1 and TRBJ2-7; D not certain. CDR3 length: 16 residues. Germline CDR1 and CDR2: MNHNS and SASEGT. V was pared by 6 bases and J by 2 bases, with 20 bases between.

CDR3 region: CASSGWTSGSATQYF. The CDR3 region has the DNA TGTGCCAGCAGTGGATGGACTAGCGGGAGTGCGACCCAGTACTTC. The chain combines TRBV2 with TRBJ2-5; 13 bases map to TRBD2. Trimming cost V 4 bases and J 7 bases; bases outside gene matches: 6. The germline V gene encodes CDR1 SNHLY and CDR2 FYNNEI. The CDR3 consists of 15 residues.